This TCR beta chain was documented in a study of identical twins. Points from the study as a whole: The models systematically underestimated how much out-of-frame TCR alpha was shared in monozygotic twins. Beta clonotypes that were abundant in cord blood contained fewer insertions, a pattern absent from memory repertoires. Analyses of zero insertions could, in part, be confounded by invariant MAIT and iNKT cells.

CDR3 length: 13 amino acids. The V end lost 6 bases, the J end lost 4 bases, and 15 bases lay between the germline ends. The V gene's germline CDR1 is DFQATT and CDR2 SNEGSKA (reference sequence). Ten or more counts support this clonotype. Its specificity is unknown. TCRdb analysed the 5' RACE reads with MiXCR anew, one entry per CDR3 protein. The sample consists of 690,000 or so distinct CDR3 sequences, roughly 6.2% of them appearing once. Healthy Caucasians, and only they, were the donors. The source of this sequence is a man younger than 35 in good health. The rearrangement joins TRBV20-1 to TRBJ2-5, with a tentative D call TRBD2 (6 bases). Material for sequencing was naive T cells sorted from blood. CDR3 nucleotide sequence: TGCAGTGCCTTAGCGGAAGAGGCAGAGACCCAGTACTTC. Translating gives CSALAEEAETQYF.